A single sample gave rise to the 12 T cell receptor beta chains below, sequenced in a study of monozygotic twins with inflammatory bowel disease (dated by TCRdb to about 2019). Library preparation employed 5' RACE. Sequencing used an Illumina HiSeq 2500. Through TCRdb reprocessing, the reads give one entry per CDR3 protein sequence; DNA is omitted. This sample's table lists about 210,000 distinct CDR3 sequences. 1.6% of the sample is in the top ten clones. Material for sequencing was blood. These receptors were taken from a human donor with ulcerative colitis or Crohn's disease, or a healthy co-twin of an affected twin (not recorded which).

The V and J genes are TRBV20-1 and TRBJ1-5. This CDR3 has 16 residues. Germline V CDR1 and CDR2: DFQATT, SNEGSKA (reference sequence). This CDR3 is CSALPVTGYSNQPQHF.

This chain connects TRBV3-1 to TRBJ2-1. Germline V gene sequence: CDR1 LGHDT, CDR2 YNNKEL (reference sequence). This CDR3 is 14 amino acids long. CDR3 loop: CASSPYSLGNEQFF.

The rearrangement joins TRBV12-3 or TRBV12-4 to TRBJ1-1. This CDR3 has 13 residues. This CDR3 reads CASSLTGTSEAFF.

The CDR3 spells CASSQTGGNTGELFF. The chain couples TRBV3-1 to TRBJ2-2; TCRdb proposes TRBD1, but this gene call is untestable without DNA. The CDR3 is made up of 15 amino acids. Per the germline V gene, CDR1 is LGHDT and CDR2 is YNNKEL (reference sequence).

The chain couples TRBV12-3 or TRBV12-4 to TRBJ2-3; the TCRdb call, TRBD1, lacks DNA for checking. The CDR3 length is 15 residues. The CDR3 reads CASSLRTGLTDTQYF.

The rearrangement joins TRBV4-1 to TRBJ1-1; TCRdb names TRBD1, which stays unverified in the absence of DNA. The CDR3 is 13 amino acids. Germline-derived CDR1 and CDR2 are MGHRA and YSYEKL. The CDR3 spells CASSQERGTEAFF.

The rearrangement joins TRBV5-1 to TRBJ2-1; with no DNA, the TCRdb D assignment of TRBD1 cannot be verified. This CDR3 region has 13 residues. CDR1 is SGHRS and CDR2 is YFSETQ in the germline V gene. The chain's CDR3 is CASSFLRGNEQFF.

The chain joins TRBV5-1 to TRBJ2-7; TCRdb outputs TRBD2, but without DNA this stays unchecked. The CDR3 length is 14 residues. Germline CDR1 is SGHRS and CDR2 is YFSETQ. CDR3 in amino acids: CASSFSQRPAEQYF.

The V and J genes are TRBV5-1 and TRBJ2-7; absent DNA, TCRdb's TRBD2 call cannot be checked. CDR1 and CDR2 from the germline V gene are SGHRS and YFSETQ. The CDR3 contains 15 residues. The CDR3 sequence: CASSYGTSGRYEQYF.

This rearrangement joins TRBV28 to TRBJ1-5; TCRdb designates TRBD1, a call that cannot be tested without DNA. Germline CDR1 and CDR2: MDHEN and SYDVKM. This CDR3 region has 13 residues. This chain's CDR3 is CASALGPHQPQHF. Variable domain in full (rest from reference TRBV28 and TRBJ1-5): DVKVTQSSRYLVKRTGEKVFLECVQDMDHENMFWYRQDPGLGLRLIYFSYDVKMKEKGDIPEGYSVSREKKERFSLILESASTNQTSMYLCASALGPHQPQHFGDGTRLSIL.

The chain carries TRBV3-1 and TRBJ2-1; TCRdb's D gene call, TRBD2, goes unchecked for lack of DNA. Germline V gene data show CDR1 as LGHDT and CDR2 as YNNKEL (reference sequence). This CDR3 contains 16 residues. The CDR3 spells CASSHLAGGQYNEQFF.

The chain is built from TRBV10-3 and TRBJ1-5; TCRdb calls TRBD1, which cannot be checked without DNA. CDR3 length equals 15 residues. Germline CDR1 is ENHRY and CDR2 is SYGVKD. The CDR3 protein is CAISGETWADQPQHF.